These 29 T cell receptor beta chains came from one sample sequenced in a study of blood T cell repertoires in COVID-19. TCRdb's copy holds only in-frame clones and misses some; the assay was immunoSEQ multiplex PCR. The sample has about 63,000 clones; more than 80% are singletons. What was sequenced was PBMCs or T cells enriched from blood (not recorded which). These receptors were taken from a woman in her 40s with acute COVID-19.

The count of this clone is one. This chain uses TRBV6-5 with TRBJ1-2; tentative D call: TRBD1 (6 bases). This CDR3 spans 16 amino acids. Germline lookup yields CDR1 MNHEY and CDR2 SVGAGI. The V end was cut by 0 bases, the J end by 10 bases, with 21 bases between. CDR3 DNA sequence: TGTGCCAGCAGTTACTCGAGGGGGTTGACAGGACCCGTCTACACCTTC. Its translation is CASSYSRGLTGPVYTF.

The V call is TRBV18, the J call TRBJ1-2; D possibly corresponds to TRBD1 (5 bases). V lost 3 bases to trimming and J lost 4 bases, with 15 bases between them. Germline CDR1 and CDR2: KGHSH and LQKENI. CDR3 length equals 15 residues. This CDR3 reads CASSPSSLGLYGYTF. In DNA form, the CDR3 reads TGTGCCAGCTCACCCTCCTCGCTGGGACTCTATGGCTACACCTTC.

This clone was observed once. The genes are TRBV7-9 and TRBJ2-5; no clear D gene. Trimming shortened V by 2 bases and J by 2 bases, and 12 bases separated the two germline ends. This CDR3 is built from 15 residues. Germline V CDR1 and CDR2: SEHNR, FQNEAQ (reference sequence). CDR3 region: CASSLRVFGQETQYF. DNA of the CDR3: TGTGCCAGCAGCTTACGAGTGTTCGGGCAAGAGACCCAGTACTTC.

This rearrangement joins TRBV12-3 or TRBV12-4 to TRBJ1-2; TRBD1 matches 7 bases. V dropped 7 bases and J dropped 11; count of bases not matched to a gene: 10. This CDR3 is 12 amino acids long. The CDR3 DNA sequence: TGTGCCAGCACCAATAGGACAGGAGGTTACACCTTC. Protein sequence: CASTNRTGGYTF.

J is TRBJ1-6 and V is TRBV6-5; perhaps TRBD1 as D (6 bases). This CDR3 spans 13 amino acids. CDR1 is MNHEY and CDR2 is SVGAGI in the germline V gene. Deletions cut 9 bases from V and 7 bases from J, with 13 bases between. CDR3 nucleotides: TGTGCCAGTGTGGGCAGGGGAAATTCACCCCTCCACTTT. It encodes CASVGRGNSPLHF.

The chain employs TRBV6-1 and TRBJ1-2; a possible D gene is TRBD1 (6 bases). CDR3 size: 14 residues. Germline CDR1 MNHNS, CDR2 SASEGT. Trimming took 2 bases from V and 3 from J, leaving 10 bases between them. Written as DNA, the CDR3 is TGTGCCAGCAGTGAAATAGCAGGGGACTATGGCTACACCTTC. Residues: CASSEIAGDYGYTF.

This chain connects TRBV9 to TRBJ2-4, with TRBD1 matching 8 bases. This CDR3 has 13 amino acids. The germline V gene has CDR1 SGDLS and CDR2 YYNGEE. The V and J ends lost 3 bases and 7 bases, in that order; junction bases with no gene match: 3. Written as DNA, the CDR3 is TGTGCCAGCAGCGCGGGACAGGTTAACATTCAGTACTTC. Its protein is CASSAGQVNIQYF.

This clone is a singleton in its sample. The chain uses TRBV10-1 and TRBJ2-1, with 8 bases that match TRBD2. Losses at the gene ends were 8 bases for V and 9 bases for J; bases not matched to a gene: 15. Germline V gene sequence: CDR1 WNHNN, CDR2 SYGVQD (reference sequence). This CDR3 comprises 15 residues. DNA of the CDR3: TGCGCCAGCGCCCACTTAGCGGGATTGGGCGGTGAGCAGTTCTTC. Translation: CASAHLAGLGGEQFF.

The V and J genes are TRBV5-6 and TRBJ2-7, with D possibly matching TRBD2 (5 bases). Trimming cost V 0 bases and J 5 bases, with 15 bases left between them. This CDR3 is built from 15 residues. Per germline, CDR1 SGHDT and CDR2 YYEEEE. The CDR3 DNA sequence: TGTGCCAGCAGCTTGGTGGCTAGCAATTATGACGAGCAGTACTTC. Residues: CASSLVASNYDEQYF.

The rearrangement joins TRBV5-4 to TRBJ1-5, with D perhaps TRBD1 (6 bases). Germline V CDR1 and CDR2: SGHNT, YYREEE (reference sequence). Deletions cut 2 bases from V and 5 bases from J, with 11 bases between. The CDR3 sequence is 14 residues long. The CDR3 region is CASSFGTLYQPQHF. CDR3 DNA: TGTGCCAGCAGCTTCGGGACACTTTATCAGCCCCAGCATTTT.

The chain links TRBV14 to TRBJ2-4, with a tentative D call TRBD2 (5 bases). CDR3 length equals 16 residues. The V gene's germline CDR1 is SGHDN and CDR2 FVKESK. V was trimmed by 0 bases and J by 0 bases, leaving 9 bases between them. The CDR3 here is CASSQETGIAKNIQYF. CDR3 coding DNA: TGTGCCAGCAGCCAAGAAACCGGGATAGCCAAAAACATTCAGTACTTC. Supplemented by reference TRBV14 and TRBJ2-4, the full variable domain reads EAGVTQFPSHSVIEKGQTVTLRCDPISGHDNLYWYRRVMGKEIKFLLHFVKESKQDESGMPNNRFLAERTGGTYSTLKVQPAELEDSGVYFCASSQETGIAKNIQYFGAGTRLSVL.

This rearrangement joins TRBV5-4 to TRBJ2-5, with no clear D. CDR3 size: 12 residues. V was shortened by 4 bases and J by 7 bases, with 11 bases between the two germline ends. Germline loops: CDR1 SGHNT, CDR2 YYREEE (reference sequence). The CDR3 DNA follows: TGTGCCAGCAGCCGAGCACGAGGGACCCAGTACTTC. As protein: CASSRARGTQYF. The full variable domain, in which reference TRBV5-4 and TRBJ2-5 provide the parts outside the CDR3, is ETGVTQSPTHLIKTRGQQVTLRCSSQSGHNTVSWYQQALGQGPQFIFQYYREEENGRGNFPPRFSGLQFPNYSSELNVNALELDDSALYLCASSRARGTQYFGPGTRLLVL.

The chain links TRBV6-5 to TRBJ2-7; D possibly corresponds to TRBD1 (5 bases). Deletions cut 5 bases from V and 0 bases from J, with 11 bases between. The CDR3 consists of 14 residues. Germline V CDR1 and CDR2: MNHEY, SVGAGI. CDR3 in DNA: TGTGCCAGCAGTACGGCAGGGAACTCCTACGAGCAGTACGTC. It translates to CASSTAGNSYEQYV.

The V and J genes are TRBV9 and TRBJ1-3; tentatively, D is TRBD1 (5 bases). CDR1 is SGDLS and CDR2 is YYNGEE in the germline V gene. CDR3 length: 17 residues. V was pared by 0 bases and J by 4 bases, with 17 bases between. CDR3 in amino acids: CASSVGLMGGPGNTIYF. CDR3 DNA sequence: TGTGCCAGCAGCGTAGGGCTGATGGGGGGACCCGGAAACACCATATATTTT.

CDR3 region: CASSISGTEHYGYTF. As DNA, the CDR3 is TGTGCCAGTAGTATATCGGGGACAGAGCACTATGGCTACACCTTC. The chain carries TRBV19 and TRBJ1-2; TRBD1 matches 7 bases. V dropped 2 bases and J dropped 3; count of bases not matched to a gene: 6. There are 15 residues in the CDR3. Germline CDR1 LNHDA, CDR2 SQIVND (reference sequence).

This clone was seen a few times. The CDR3 here is CASSGSRGNYNEQFF. Here the CDR3 DNA reads TGTGCCAGCAGTGGGAGCCGGGGAAACTACAATGAGCAGTTCTTC. J is TRBJ2-1 and V is TRBV6-6, with D possibly TRBD2 on 5 matching bases. V lost 5 bases and J 3 bases, leaving 14 bases between the germline ends. This CDR3 is 15 amino acids long. The V gene's germline CDR1 is MNHNY and CDR2 SVGAGI (reference sequence).

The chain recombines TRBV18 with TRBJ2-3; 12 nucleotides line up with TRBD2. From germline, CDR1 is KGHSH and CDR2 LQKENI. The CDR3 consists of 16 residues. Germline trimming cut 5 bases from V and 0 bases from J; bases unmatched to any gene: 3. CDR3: CASSKGTSGSTDTQYF. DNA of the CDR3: TGTGCCAGCTCAAAAGGGACTAGCGGGAGCACAGATACGCAGTATTTT.

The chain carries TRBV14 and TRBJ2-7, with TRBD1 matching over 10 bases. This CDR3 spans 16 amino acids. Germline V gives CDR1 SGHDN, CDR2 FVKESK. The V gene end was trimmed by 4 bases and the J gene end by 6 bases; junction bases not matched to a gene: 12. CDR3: CASSRTSGTGEAEQYF. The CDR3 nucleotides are TGTGCCAGCAGCCGGACGTCCGGGACAGGGGAGGCCGAGCAGTACTTC.

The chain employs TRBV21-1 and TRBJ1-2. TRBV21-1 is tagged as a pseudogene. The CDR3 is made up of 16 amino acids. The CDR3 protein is CAKPAFRSRAAYGYTF. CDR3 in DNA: TGTGCCAAACCGGCATTTCGGTCAAGAGCGGCCTATGGCTACACCTTC.

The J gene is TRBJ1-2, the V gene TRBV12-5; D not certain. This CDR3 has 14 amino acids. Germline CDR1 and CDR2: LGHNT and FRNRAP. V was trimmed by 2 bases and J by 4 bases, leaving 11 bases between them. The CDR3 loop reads CASGLYEGIYGYTF. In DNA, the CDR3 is TGTGCTAGTGGTTTGTACGAGGGCATCTATGGCTACACCTTC.

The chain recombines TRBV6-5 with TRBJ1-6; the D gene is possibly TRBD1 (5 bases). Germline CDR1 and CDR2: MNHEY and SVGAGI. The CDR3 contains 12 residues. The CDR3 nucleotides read TGTGCGGGGGGACGGATGAGTTCACCCCTCCACTTT. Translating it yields CAGGRMSSPLHF.

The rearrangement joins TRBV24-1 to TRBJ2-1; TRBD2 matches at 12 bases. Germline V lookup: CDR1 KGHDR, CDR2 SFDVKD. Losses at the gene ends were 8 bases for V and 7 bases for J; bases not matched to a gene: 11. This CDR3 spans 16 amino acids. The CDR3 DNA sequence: TGTGCCACCATGCCCACTAGCGGGAGGACCCATAATGAGCAGTTCTTC. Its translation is CATMPTSGRTHNEQFF.

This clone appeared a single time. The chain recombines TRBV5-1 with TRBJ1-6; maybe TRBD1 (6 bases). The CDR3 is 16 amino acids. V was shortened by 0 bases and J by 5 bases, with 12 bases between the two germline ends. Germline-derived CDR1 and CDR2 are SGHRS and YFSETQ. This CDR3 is CASSLVPGTHNSPLHF. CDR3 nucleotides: TGCGCCAGCAGCTTGGTACCCGGGACACATAATTCACCCCTCCACTTT. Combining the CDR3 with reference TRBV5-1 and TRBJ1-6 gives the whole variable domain KAGVTQTPRYLIKTRGQQVTLSCSPISGHRSVSWYQQTPGQGLQFLFEYFSETQRNKGNFPGRFSGRQFSNSRSEMNVSTLELGDSALYLCASSLVPGTHNSPLHFGNGTRLTVT.

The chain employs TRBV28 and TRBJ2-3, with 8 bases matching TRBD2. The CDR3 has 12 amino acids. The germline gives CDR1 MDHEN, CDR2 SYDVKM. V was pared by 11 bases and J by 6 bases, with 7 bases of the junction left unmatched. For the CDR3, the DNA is TGTGCCTTACAGGAGCGGGGGGATACGCAGTATTTT. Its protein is CALQERGDTQYF.

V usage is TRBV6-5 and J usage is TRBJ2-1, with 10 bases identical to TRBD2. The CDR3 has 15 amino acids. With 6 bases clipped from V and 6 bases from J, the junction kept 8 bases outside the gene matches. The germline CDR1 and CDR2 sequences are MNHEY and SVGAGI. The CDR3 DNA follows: TGTGCCAGCAGCGACGTACTAGCGGGACTCAATGAGCAGTTCTTC. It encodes CASSDVLAGLNEQFF.

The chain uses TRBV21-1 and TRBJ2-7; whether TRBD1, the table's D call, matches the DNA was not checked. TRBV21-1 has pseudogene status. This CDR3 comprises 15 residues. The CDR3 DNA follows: TGTGCCAGCAGCAAAGCATACGGACAGGGGGCCGAGCAGTACTTC. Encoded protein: CASSKAYGQGAEQYF.

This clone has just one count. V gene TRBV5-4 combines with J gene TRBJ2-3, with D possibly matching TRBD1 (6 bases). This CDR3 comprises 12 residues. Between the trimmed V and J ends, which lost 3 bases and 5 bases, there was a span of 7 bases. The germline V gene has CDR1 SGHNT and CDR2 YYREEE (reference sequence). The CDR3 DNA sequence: TGTGCCAGCAGCTACAGGGAAGATACGCAGTATTTT. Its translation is CASSYREDTQYF. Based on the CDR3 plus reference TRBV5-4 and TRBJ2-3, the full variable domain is ETGVTQSPTHLIKTRGQQVTLRCSSQSGHNTVSWYQQALGQGPQFIFQYYREEENGRGNFPPRFSGLQFPNYSSELNVNALELDDSALYLCASSYREDTQYFGPGTRLTVL.

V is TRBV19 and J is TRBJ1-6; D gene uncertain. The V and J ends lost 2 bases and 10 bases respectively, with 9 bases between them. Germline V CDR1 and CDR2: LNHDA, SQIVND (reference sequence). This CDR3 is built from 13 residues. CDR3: CASSIIRSSPLHF. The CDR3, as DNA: TGTGCCAGTAGTATAATTAGGAGCTCACCCCTCCACTTT.

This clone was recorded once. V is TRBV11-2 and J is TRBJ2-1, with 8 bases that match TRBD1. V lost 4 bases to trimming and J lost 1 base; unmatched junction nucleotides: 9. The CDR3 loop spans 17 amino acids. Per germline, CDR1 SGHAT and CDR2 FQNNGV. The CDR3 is CASSSLGQGVSYNEQFF. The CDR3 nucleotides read TGTGCCAGCAGCTCCCTCGGACAGGGAGTGTCCTACAATGAGCAGTTCTTC.